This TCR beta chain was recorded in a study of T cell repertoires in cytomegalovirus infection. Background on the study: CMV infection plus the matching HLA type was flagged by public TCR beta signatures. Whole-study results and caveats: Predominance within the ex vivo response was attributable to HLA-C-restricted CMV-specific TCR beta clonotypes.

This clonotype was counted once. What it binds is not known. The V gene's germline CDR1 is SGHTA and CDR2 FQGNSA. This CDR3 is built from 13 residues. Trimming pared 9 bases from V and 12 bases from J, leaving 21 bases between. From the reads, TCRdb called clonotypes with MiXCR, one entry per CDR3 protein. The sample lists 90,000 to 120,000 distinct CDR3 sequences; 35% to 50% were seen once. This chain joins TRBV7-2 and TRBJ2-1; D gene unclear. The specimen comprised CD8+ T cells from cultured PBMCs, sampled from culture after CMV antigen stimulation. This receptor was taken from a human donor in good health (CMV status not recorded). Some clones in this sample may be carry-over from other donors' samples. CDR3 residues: CARGQTSYDAQFF. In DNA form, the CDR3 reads TGTGCCAGAGGCCAAACCTCCTACGATGCGCAGTTCTTC.